These T cell receptor beta chains were read from a single sample in a study of vaccination effects on CD4 cells after COVID-19. These receptors are not linked to any known antigen. The table came from immunoSEQ multiplex PCR; TCRdb's copy has only in-frame clones and leaves some out. The sample yields tens of thousands of clones, around 72% seen once. Material: CD4+ T cells from PBMCs cultured with HCoV-OC43 spike peptides, obtained before COVID-19 vaccination. Every receptor here comes from a human donor who received a COVID-19 vaccine. The CDR3 runs from the conserved cysteine through the conserved F or W. A D gene is named only where the DNA matches it firmly. Expanded clones are given a class, and other clones once, few, many or no size at all.

TRBJ1-6,TRBD1,TRBV19,.,CASSITGAGSPLHF,TGTGCCAGTAGTATCACAGGGGCTGGCTCACCCCTCCACTTT
TRBJ1-2,.,TRBV12-3/TRBV12-4,.,CASSLSPRGPGTF,TGTGCCAGCAGTTTATCTCCCCGGGGCCCGGGAACCTTC
TRBJ1-5,TRBD1,TRBV7-9,.,CASSLGTGASNQPQHF,TGTGCCAGCAGCCTCGGGACAGGGGCGAGCAATCAGCCCCAGCATTTT
TRBJ2-1,TRBD1,TRBV24-1,.,CATSDLRTGLDEQFF,TGTGCCACCAGTGACCTGCGGACAGGGTTGGATGAGCAGTTCTTC
TRBJ2-3,TRBD1,TRBV5-8,.,CASSWGQVTDTQYF,TGTGCCAGCAGCTGGGGACAGGTCACAGATACGCAGTATTTT
TRBJ1-1,TRBD1,TRBV3-1/TRBV3-2,.,CASSRGTGDTEAFF,TGTGCCAGCAGCCGAGGGACAGGGGATACTGAAGCTTTCTTT
TRBJ2-2,TRBD2,TRBV5-4,.,CASSFLASGYTGELFF,TGTGCCAGCAGCTTCTTGGCTAGCGGTTACACCGGGGAGCTGTTTTTT
TRBJ1-5,.,TRBV10-3,few,CAISDWQNNNQPQHF,TGTGCCATCAGTGACTGGCAGAACAACAATCAGCCCCAGCATTTT
TRBJ1-6,TRBD1,TRBV6-6,.,CASTDPTGINSPLHF,TGTGCCAGCACCGACCCGACAGGGATCAATTCACCCCTCCACTTT
TRBJ1-3,.,TRBV5-1,.,CASSPTEGTIYF,TGCGCCAGCAGCCCGACAGAAGGCACCATATATTTT
TRBJ2-3,.,TRBV28,.,CASSLLAASVDTQYF,TGTGCCAGCAGTTTACTGGCAGCCTCGGTTGATACGCAGTATTTT
TRBJ1-3,.,TRBV24-1,once,CATSDPGNTIYF,TGTGCCACCAGTGATCCCGGAAACACCATATATTTT
TRBJ2-5,.,TRBV19,.,CASSIAPPETQYF,TGTGCCAGTAGTATCGCCCCCCCCGAGACCCAGTACTTC
TRBJ1-1,.,TRBV28,.,CASSSPPGTVNTEAFF,TGTGCCAGCAGTTCCCCCCCCGGGACCGTGAACACTGAAGCTTTCTTT
TRBJ2-1,TRBD1,TRBV5-4,.,CASSTMTGISYNEQFF,TGTGCCAGCAGCACGATGACAGGGATCTCCTACAATGAGCAGTTCTTC
TRBJ1-5,.,TRBV15,few,CATSRGRISTIQPQHF,TGTGCCACCAGCAGAGGACGAATTTCAACGATTCAGCCCCAGCATTTT
TRBJ2-5,.,TRBV24-1,.,CATSDSIVGETQYF,TGTGCCACCAGTGATTCTATAGTGGGGGAGACCCAGTACTTC
TRBJ2-5,.,TRBV6-6,.,CASSYGQGLETQYF,TGTGCCAGCAGTTACGGTCAGGGACTAGAGACCCAGTACTTC
TRBJ1-2,.,TRBV4-2,.,CASSQNKILGRADYGYTF,TGTGCCAGCAGCCAAAATAAAATTTTAGGGCGGGCCGACTATGGCTACACCTTC
TRBJ2-1,.,TRBV30,.,CAWSSSYNEQFF,TGTGCCTGGAGTAGCTCATACAATGAGCAGTTCTTC
TRBJ1-5,.,TRBV5-5,.,CASSLAGGNGQPQHF,TGTGCCAGCAGCTTGGCGGGCGGGAATGGTCAGCCCCAGCATTTT
TRBJ2-5,.,TRBV5-1,.,CASSLNRAGQETQYF,TGCGCCAGCAGCCTGAATAGGGCGGGGCAAGAGACCCAGTACTTC
TRBJ2-5,TRBD2,TRBV9,.,CASSTPGLAGGSETQYF,TGTGCCAGCAGCACCCCGGGACTAGCGGGGGGGTCAGAGACCCAGTACTTC
TRBJ2-6,TRBD1,TRBV6-2/TRBV6-3,.,CASSQGAYGANVLTF,TGTGCCAGCAGTCAGGGGGCGTATGGGGCCAACGTCCTGACTTTC
TRBJ1-1,.,TRBV28,.,CASSRDPQMNTEAFF,TGTGCCAGCAGTCGCGACCCTCAAATGAACACTGAAGCTTTCTTT
TRBJ2-1,.,TRBV19,.,CASNQGAYNEQFF,TGTGCCAGTAACCAGGGCGCCTACAATGAGCAGTTCTTC
TRBJ1-2,.,TRBV14,.,CATTLGGTDYGYTF,TGTGCCACCACCTTGGGGGGGACCGACTATGGCTACACCTTC